Below, 2 T cell receptor beta chains from the same sample are listed, as sequenced in a study of identical twins. TCRdb redid the calling of the 5' RACE reads with MiXCR, one entry per CDR3 protein. The data show some 600,000 distinct CDR3 sequences, just over 7% seen once. The same data also went into a second study, on yellow fever vaccine responses in identical twins.

Sequenced input: PBMCs. The receptors were gathered from a woman younger than 35 in good health.

The chain combines TRBV7-9 with TRBJ2-7; no firm D call. The CDR3 has 14 amino acids. Trimming cost V 3 bases and J 3 bases, with 12 bases left between them. From germline, CDR1 is SEHNR and CDR2 FQNEAQ (reference sequence). CDR3 bases: TGTGCCAGCAGCTTGTCAGCTACTAACTACGAGCAGTACTTC. It is translated as CASSLSATNYEQYF.

This clonotype has ten or more counts. V gene TRBV5-1 combines with J gene TRBJ2-7; tentatively, D is TRBD2 (5 bases). With 3 bases removed from V and 2 bases from J, the gap between germline ends came to 12 bases. The CDR3 is 14 residues long. The germline CDR1 and CDR2 sequences are SGHRS and YFSETQ. DNA for the CDR3: TGCGCCAGCAGCTACCCGGACTCCCCCTACGAGCAGTACTTC. Protein product: CASSYPDSPYEQYF.